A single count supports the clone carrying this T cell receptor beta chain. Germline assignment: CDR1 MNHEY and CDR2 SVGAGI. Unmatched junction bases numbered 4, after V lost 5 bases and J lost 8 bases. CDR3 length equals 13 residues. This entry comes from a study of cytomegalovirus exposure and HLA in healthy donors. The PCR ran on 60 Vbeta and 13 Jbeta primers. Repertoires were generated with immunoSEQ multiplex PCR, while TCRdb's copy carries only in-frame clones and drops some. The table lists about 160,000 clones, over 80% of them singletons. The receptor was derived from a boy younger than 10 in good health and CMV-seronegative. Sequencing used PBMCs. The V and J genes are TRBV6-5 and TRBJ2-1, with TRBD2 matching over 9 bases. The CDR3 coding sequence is TGTGCCAGCAGTCTAGCGGGGTCCTATGAGCAGTTCTTC. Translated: CASSLAGSYEQFF.